The TCR beta chain described here comes from a study of cytomegalovirus exposure and HLA in healthy donors. 60 Vbeta and 13 Jbeta primers were used in PCR. Clones were sequenced by immunoSEQ multiplex PCR, and TCRdb holds only the in-frame ones, with some missing. Among hundreds of thousands of clones listed, 75% to 90% were seen once. The CDR3 sequence is 12 residues long. CDR1 is SNHLY and CDR2 is FYNNEI in the germline V gene. Trimming at V came to 11 bases and at J to 1 base, leaving 5 bases not matched to a gene. This TCR was sampled from a young woman in good health and CMV-seronegative. Source material: PBMCs. The chain couples TRBV2 to TRBJ2-7; 7 bases match TRBD1. The CDR3 sequence: CAGRDRSYEQYF. The CDR3 DNA reads as TGTGCCGGCCGGGACAGATCCTACGAGCAGTACTTC. The full variable domain, with the rest looked up from reference TRBV2 and TRBJ2-7, is EPEVTQTPSHQVTQMGQEVILRCVPISNHLYFYWYRQILGQKVEFLVSFYNNEISEKSEIFDDQFSVERPDGSNFTLKIRSTKLEDSAMYFCAGRDRSYEQYFGPGTRLTVT.